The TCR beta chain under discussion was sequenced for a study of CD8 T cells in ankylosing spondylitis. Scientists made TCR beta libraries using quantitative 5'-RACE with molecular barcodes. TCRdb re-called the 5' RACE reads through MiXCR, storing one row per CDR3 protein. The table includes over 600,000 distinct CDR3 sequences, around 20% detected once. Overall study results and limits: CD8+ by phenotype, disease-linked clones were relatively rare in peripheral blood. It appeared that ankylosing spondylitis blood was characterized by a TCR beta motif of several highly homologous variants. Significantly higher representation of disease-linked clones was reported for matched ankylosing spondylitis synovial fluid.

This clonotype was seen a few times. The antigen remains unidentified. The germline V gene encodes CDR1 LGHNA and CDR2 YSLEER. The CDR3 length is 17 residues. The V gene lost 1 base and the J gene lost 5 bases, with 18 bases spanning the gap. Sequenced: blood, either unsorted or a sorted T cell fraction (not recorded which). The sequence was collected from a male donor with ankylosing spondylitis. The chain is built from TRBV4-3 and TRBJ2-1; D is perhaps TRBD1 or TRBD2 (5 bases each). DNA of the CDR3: TGCGCCAGCAGCCAAGCTACCGGGACCACAGGAGACAATGAGCAGTTCTTC. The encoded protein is CASSQATGTTGDNEQFF.